One and the same sample provided the 13 T cell receptor beta chains below, sequenced in a study of spatial heterogeneity in lung cancer. TCRdb processed the 5' RACE reads anew with MiXCR; each CDR3 protein has one entry. The table has about 80,000 distinct CDR3 sequences, around 21% seen once; the top ten hold 5.5% to 7%. As for time point: sample taken at primary tumor resection. Whole RNA obtained from tumor, nontumor lung or frozen PBMC underwent sequencing without sorting. Material: PBMCs, obtained at surgery. The receptors were sampled from a male donor with early-stage non-small cell lung cancer.

In this sample, this clonotype turned up many times. In DNA, the CDR3 is TGTGCCTGGACCCGGGACAGGGGGACTAATGAAAAACTGTTTTTT. This encodes CAWTRDRGTNEKLFF. The chain links TRBV30 to TRBJ1-4; the match to TRBD1 covers 11 bases. CDR3 size: 15 residues. Germline CDR1 reads GTSNPN; CDR2 reads SVGIG (reference sequence). V trimming: 4 bases; J trimming: 2 bases; junction bases outside the gene matches: 3.

This clonotype was observed a few times. This sequence joins TRBV18 and TRBJ2-7; 10 bases are shared with TRBD2. The CDR3 consists of 16 residues. Germline CDR1 and CDR2: KGHSH and LQKENI. V dropped 2 bases and J dropped 2; count of bases not matched to a gene: 6. The CDR3 is CASSPSASGGPYEQYF. DNA of the CDR3: TGTGCCAGCTCACCATCAGCTAGCGGGGGCCCCTACGAGCAGTACTTC.

This clonotype was seen at least ten times. The genes are TRBV2 and TRBJ2-1; D remains ambiguous. This CDR3 is built from 12 residues. Between the trimmed V and J ends, which lost 3 bases and 8 bases, there was a span of 8 bases. Per the germline V gene, CDR1 is SNHLY and CDR2 is FYNNEI. The chain's CDR3 is CASSDGFDEQFF. Here the CDR3 DNA reads TGTGCCAGCAGTGATGGGTTCGATGAGCAGTTCTTC.

This chain links TRBV4-3 with TRBJ2-2; D perhaps matches TRBD1 (6 bases). This CDR3 has 16 residues. Germline V CDR1 and CDR2: LGHNA, YSLEER. V dropped 4 bases and J dropped 5 bases, with 17 bases sitting between them. The CDR3 region is CASSLAAGTRTGELFF. CDR3 nucleotides: TGCGCCAGCAGCCTCGCGGCCGGGACAAGAACCGGGGAGCTGTTTTTT.

The chain links TRBV20-1 to TRBJ2-7, with 8 bases fitting TRBD2. V dropped 5 bases and J dropped 3; count of bases not matched to a gene: 6. The CDR3 length is 13 residues. Germline-derived CDR1 and CDR2 are DFQATT and SNEGSKA (reference sequence). In DNA form, the CDR3 reads TGCAGTGCTTCGGGACTAGTGGGCTACGAGCAGTACTTC. This translates into CSASGLVGYEQYF.

A few counts support this clonotype. V gene TRBV28 combines with J gene TRBJ2-5; 7 bases are a match to TRBD1. V lost 5 bases and J lost 1; bases outside the gene matches: 10. The length of the CDR3 is 16 residues. Germline CDR1 reads MDHEN; CDR2 reads SYDVKM. This CDR3 is CASSSRRQGVQETQYF. CDR3 bases: TGTGCCAGCAGTAGCCGTCGGCAGGGGGTCCAAGAGACCCAGTACTTC.

The chain is built from TRBV12-3 or TRBV12-4 and TRBJ2-5; no definite D call. The CDR3 extends over 13 amino acids. V lost 1 base and J lost 5, with 8 bases in between. This chain's CDR3 is CASSLDPGETQYF. The CDR3 bases are TGTGCCAGCAGTTTAGACCCTGGGGAGACCCAGTACTTC.

This clonotype has a handful of counts. This sequence joins TRBV15 and TRBJ1-4; 7 bases are a match to TRBD1. Trimming removed 3 bases from V and 5 bases from J; junction bases left unmatched: 6. Germline V gives CDR1 LNHNV, CDR2 YYDKDF (reference sequence). The CDR3 has 15 amino acids. The CDR3 nucleotides are TGTGCCACCAGCAGCAGACAGGGCTCCAATGAAAAACTGTTTTTT. Translating gives CATSSRQGSNEKLFF.

This clonotype was counted a few times. The CDR3: CASSPDTSGEQYF. DNA of the CDR3: TGTGCCAGCAGCCCAGATACGTCTGGAGAGCAGTACTTC. The rearrangement uses TRBV28 and TRBJ2-7; no firm D call. This CDR3 region has 13 residues. V was clipped by 6 bases and J by 7 bases, with 16 bases between them. Germline values: CDR1 MDHEN, CDR2 SYDVKM. The entire variable domain, with the rest obtained from reference TRBV28 and TRBJ2-7, is as follows: DVKVTQSSRYLVKRTGEKVFLECVQDMDHENMFWYRQDPGLGLRLIYFSYDVKMKEKGDIPEGYSVSREKKERFSLILESASTNQTSMYLCASSPDTSGEQYFGPGTRLTVT.

This clonotype has at least ten counts. This rearrangement joins TRBV7-6 to TRBJ2-7; 7 nucleotides line up with TRBD2. The V and J ends lost 1 base and 4 bases, in that order; junction bases with no gene match: 1. The CDR3 is 13 residues long. Germline V gives CDR1 SGHVS, CDR2 FNYEAQ. CDR3 coding DNA: TGTGCCAGCAGCTTAGGACTAGCTTACGAGCAGTACTTC. Protein sequence: CASSLGLAYEQYF.

V is TRBV2 and J is TRBJ2-3; D possibly corresponds to TRBD2 (6 bases). Trimming took 4 bases from V and 8 from J, leaving 13 bases between them. CDR1 and CDR2 (germline): SNHLY, FYNNEI. The length of the CDR3 is 13 residues. This CDR3 reads CASSGAVRGTQYF. The CDR3 DNA reads as TGTGCCAGCAGTGGGGCCGTGCGGGGTACGCAGTATTTT.

This clonotype was detected a few times. The chain couples TRBV12-3 or TRBV12-4 to TRBJ2-3; TRBD1 or TRBD2 may be the D gene (5 bases each). This CDR3 has 16 residues. The V end lost 7 bases, the J end lost 4 bases, and 21 bases lay between the germline ends. The CDR3 here is CASTRATVGGADTQYF. CDR3 coding DNA: TGTGCCAGCACCCGCGCGACAGTTGGAGGTGCAGATACGCAGTATTTT.

The rearrangement links TRBV5-1 to TRBJ2-3, with D perhaps TRBD2 (6 bases). V lost 1 base and J 2 bases, leaving 14 bases between the germline ends. The CDR3 has 16 residues. The V gene's germline CDR1 is SGHRS and CDR2 YFSETQ. The DNA of the CDR3 is TGCGCCAGCAGCTTGACGGCGGGGCTCGACACAGATACGCAGTATTTT. Residues: CASSLTAGLDTDTQYF.